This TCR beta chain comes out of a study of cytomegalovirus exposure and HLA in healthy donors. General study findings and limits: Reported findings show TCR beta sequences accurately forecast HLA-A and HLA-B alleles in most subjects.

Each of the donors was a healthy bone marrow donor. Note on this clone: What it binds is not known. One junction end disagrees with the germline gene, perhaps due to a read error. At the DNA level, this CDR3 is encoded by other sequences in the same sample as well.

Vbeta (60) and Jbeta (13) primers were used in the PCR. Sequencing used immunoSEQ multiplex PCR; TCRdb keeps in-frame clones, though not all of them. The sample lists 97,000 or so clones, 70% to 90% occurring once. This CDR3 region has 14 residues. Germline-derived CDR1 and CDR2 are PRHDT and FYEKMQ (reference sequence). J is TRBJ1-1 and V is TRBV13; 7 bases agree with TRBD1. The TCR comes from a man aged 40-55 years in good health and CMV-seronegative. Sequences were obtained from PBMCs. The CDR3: CASSLAGGGSEAFF. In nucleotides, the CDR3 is TGTGCCAGCAGCTTAGCGGGAGGGGGCTCTGAAGCTTTTTTT. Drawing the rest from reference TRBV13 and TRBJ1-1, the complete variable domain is AAGVIQSPRHLIKEKRETATLKCYPIPRHDTVYWYQQGPGQDPQFLISFYEKMQSDKGSIPDRFSAQQFSDYHSELNMSSLELGDSALYFCASSLAGGGSEAFFGQGTRLTVV.